Reported below is one TCR beta chain. What it binds is not known. Trimming removed 0 bases from V and 13 bases from J; junction bases left unmatched: 10. This CDR3 region has 15 residues. Germline CDR1 is SGHRS and CDR2 is YFSETQ. This record comes from a study of blood T cells in healthy people across ages. Findings of the study overall: No one knew whether donors had CMV, which possibly confounded expanded clonotype changes.

A second PCR of 7 to 11 cycles used a sample-barcoded 5' primer and a J-beta primer mix. One entry per CDR3 protein results from TCRdb running MiXCR on the 5' RACE reads. Among around 2 million distinct CDR3 sequences listed, approximately 39% were seen once. The TCR originated in a human donor in good health. V and J are TRBV5-1 and TRBJ1-6, with 7 nucleotides matching TRBD1. The sequencing input was blood. CDR3 in DNA: TGCGCCAGCAGCTTGGGACAGGGCGGAAGATCGCCCCTCCACTTT. The encoded protein is CASSLGQGGRSPLHF.